The 21 T cell receptor beta chains presented below share a single source sample, sequenced in a study of T cell responses to AZD1222 COVID-19 vaccine. Some clones are missing from TCRdb's copy, which holds only in-frame ones; the method was immunoSEQ multiplex PCR. Here the sample spans 70,000 or so clones, around 83% being singletons. The material sequenced was peripheral blood, taken on day 0 of AZD1222 vaccination. The receptors were gathered from an adult in good health.

CDR3 loop: CASSLGDSLQPQHF. DNA for the CDR3: TGTGCCAGCAGTTTGGGGGACAGCTTGCAGCCCCAGCATTTT. The rearrangement uses TRBV28 and TRBJ1-5; 7 nucleotides match TRBD1. This CDR3 comprises 14 residues. V shed 3 bases and J 7 bases; nucleotides not matched to a gene: 6. Germline V gives CDR1 MDHEN, CDR2 SYDVKM. Drawing the rest from reference TRBV28 and TRBJ1-5, the complete variable domain is DVKVTQSSRYLVKRTGEKVFLECVQDMDHENMFWYRQDPGLGLRLIYFSYDVKMKEKGDIPEGYSVSREKKERFSLILESASTNQTSMYLCASSLGDSLQPQHFGDGTRLSIL.

The rearrangement joins TRBV7-8 to TRBJ2-5, with D possibly TRBD1 on 5 matching bases. Looked up from germline, CDR1 is SGHVS and CDR2 is FQNEAQ. This CDR3 contains 13 residues. V shed 5 bases and J shed 5 bases, with 12 bases lying between them. CDR3 amino acids: CASSPVAGETQYF. CDR3 sequence (DNA): TGTGCCAGCAGCCCCGTAGCAGGGGAGACCCAGTACTTC. The variable domain in full, completed from reference TRBV7-8 and TRBJ2-5, reads GAGVSQSPRYKVAKRGQDVALRCDPISGHVSLFWYQQALGQGPEFLTYFQNEAQLDKSGLPSDRFFAERPEGSVSTLKIQRTQQEDSAVYLCASSPVAGETQYFGPGTRLLVL.

A few counts support this clone. This chain connects TRBV29-1 to TRBJ1-2; D is undetermined. Trimming left V 0 bases short and J 8 bases short, with 16 bases between. This CDR3 has 14 amino acids. Germline lookup yields CDR1 SQVTM and CDR2 ANQGSEA. DNA for the CDR3: TGCAGCGTTGAAGATCAGTTGGCTAGAGCAGGCTACACCTTC. Protein: CSVEDQLARAGYTF.

The CDR3 DNA follows: TGTGCCATCAGTATTGACCAAGAGACCCAGTACTTC. Translating gives CAISIDQETQYF. V is TRBV10-3 and J is TRBJ2-5; no firm D call. Germline CDR1 and CDR2: ENHRY and SYGVKD. Trimming removed 5 bases at V and 0 bases at J, with 4 bases between. This CDR3 comprises 12 residues.

The chain joins TRBV5-4 to TRBJ1-2, with D uncertain. V was clipped by 0 bases and J by 0 bases, with 15 bases between them. Germline V gene data show CDR1 as SGHNT and CDR2 as YYREEE (reference sequence). The length of the CDR3 is 17 residues. DNA for the CDR3: TGTGCCAGCAGCTTGGGCAAAACAGCATCTTCTAACTATGGCTACACCTTC. Protein: CASSLGKTASSNYGYTF.

The chain links TRBV2 to TRBJ2-5; 9 positions agree with TRBD2. Trimming cost V 6 bases and J 4 bases; bases outside gene matches: 6. CDR3 length: 14 residues. The germline V gene encodes CDR1 SNHLY and CDR2 FYNNEI. The CDR3 DNA reads TGTGCCAGCAGGGCTAGCGGGACGAGAGAGACCCAGTACTTC. It is translated as CASRASGTRETQYF.

This chain links TRBV6-5 with TRBJ1-2; TRBD1 is a possible D gene (6 bases). Per germline, CDR1 MNHEY and CDR2 SVGAGI. V lost 8 bases to trimming and J lost 4 bases, with 17 bases between them. The CDR3 has 14 amino acids. The CDR3 DNA reads as TGTGCCAGCCGAGACGGGGGCGCAGGCTATGGCTACACCTTC. This translates into CASRDGGAGYGYTF.

This chain links TRBV23-1 with TRBJ1-2, with 9 bases identical to TRBD1. TRBV23-1 is recorded as an ORF, its role being uncertain. The CDR3 length is 20 residues. V dropped 6 bases and J dropped 0; count of bases not matched to a gene: 20. The CDR3, as DNA: TGCGCCAGCAGCACGAGGGACAGGGAAGTTTCTAGAGAATCTAACTATGGCTACACCTTC. Its translation is CASSTRDREVSRESNYGYTF.

This rearrangement joins TRBV2 to TRBJ2-7; 12 bases map to TRBD2. Losses at the gene ends were 5 bases for V and 7 bases for J; bases not matched to a gene: 3. The CDR3 has 13 residues. The germline V gene encodes CDR1 SNHLY and CDR2 FYNNEI. CDR3 nucleotides: TGTGCCAGCAGTTCAGGACTAGCGGGGGAGCAGTACTTC. It translates to CASSSGLAGEQYF.

The DNA of the CDR3 is TGTGCCAGCTCCCCCGTACGGGGGGCGGGTGGGGCCAACGTCCTGACTTTC. Its translation is CASSPVRGAGGANVLTF. The genes are TRBV18 and TRBJ2-6; TRBD2 might be the D (7 bases). There are 17 residues in the CDR3. Per the germline V gene, CDR1 is KGHSH and CDR2 is LQKENI. V lost 6 bases and J 3 bases, leaving 18 bases between the germline ends.

The CDR3 here is CASSLLLTNANTGELFF. The DNA for the CDR3 is TGTGCCAGCAGTTTATTGCTAACTAACGCGAACACCGGGGAGCTGTTTTTT. The chain joins TRBV27 to TRBJ2-2, with no clear D. V lost 1 base and J 0 bases, leaving 12 bases between the germline ends. The CDR3 loop spans 17 amino acids. Germline V gene sequence: CDR1 MNHEY, CDR2 SMNVEV (reference sequence).

This chain joins TRBV6-6 and TRBJ1-5; unclear D gene. From germline, CDR1 is MNHNY and CDR2 SVGAGI (reference sequence). The CDR3 consists of 14 residues. V shed 2 bases and J shed 5 bases, with 10 bases lying between them. CDR3 DNA: TGTGCCAGCAGTTACAGGGATGGGGATCAGCCCCAGCATTTT. Protein product: CASSYRDGDQPQHF.

The chain employs TRBV10-3 and TRBJ2-3; TRBD2 aligns across 7 bases. Germline CDR1 and CDR2: ENHRY and SYGVKD. The junction had 0 bases not matched to a gene; V was cut back by 0 bases and J by 3 bases. The CDR3 runs to 14 residues. CDR3 amino acids: CAISESGGTDTQYF. The CDR3 DNA reads TGTGCCATCAGTGAGTCGGGGGGGACAGATACGCAGTATTTT.

The J gene is TRBJ1-5, the V gene TRBV11-2; possibly TRBD1 for D (5 bases). CDR3 length: 14 amino acids. CDR1 is SGHAT and CDR2 is FQNNGV in the germline V gene. Trimming pared 3 bases from V and 7 bases from J, leaving 13 bases between. The CDR3 DNA is TGTGCCAGCAGCTTGGACGGCGGGGACCAGCCCCAGCATTTT. It encodes CASSLDGGDQPQHF.

The chain has TRBV27 and TRBJ1-1; TRBD1 matches at 7 bases. The germline gives CDR1 MNHEY, CDR2 SMNVEV (reference sequence). The CDR3 has 16 amino acids. V trimming: 0 bases; J trimming: 4 bases; junction bases outside the gene matches: 8. The DNA for the CDR3 is TGTGCCAGCAGTTTATCGGTAGGGGGCGGCTTCACTGAAGCTTTCTTT. It codes for CASSLSVGGGFTEAFF.

The rearrangement uses TRBV4-1 and TRBJ1-2, with TRBD1 identical over 9 bases. J gave up 7 bases and V 5 bases, and 11 bases lay outside the gene matches. The CDR3 length is 15 residues. Germline V lookup: CDR1 MGHRA, CDR2 YSYEKL. CDR3 coding DNA: TGCGCCAGCAGCTATCCTGGGACAGGGTATAGTGGCTACACCTTC. It translates to CASSYPGTGYSGYTF.

The V call is TRBV7-9, the J call TRBJ2-5, with 9 bases that match TRBD2. CDR1 and CDR2 from the germline V gene are SEHNR and FQNEAQ (reference sequence). This CDR3 region has 15 residues. V lost 5 bases and J lost 0; bases outside the gene matches: 4. The DNA of the CDR3 is TGTGCCAGCAGCCTAAGACTAGCGGACCAAGAGACCCAGTACTTC. Translation gives CASSLRLADQETQYF.

This clone appeared a single time. The chain carries TRBV7-2 and TRBJ1-2; no firm D call. This CDR3 has 14 amino acids. The V end was cut by 2 bases, the J end by 4 bases, with 11 bases between. Germline CDR1 SGHTA, CDR2 FQGNSA. CDR3 DNA: TGTGCCAGCAGCTTAAGTGGGCCGAGCTATGGCTACACCTTC. Protein product: CASSLSGPSYGYTF.

The chain uses TRBV19 and TRBJ1-1, with a tentative D call TRBD1 (5 bases). Deletions cut 5 bases from V and 7 bases from J, with 14 bases between. Germline V gene data show CDR1 as LNHDA and CDR2 as SQIVND (reference sequence). The CDR3 contains 13 residues. The CDR3 DNA sequence: TGTGCCAGTAGTCCCAACAGGTTCGGTGAAGCTTTCTTT. This gives the protein CASSPNRFGEAFF.

V and J are TRBV14 and TRBJ2-2, with D perhaps assigned TRBD1 or TRBD2 (5 bases each). The CDR3 has 16 residues. Trimming removed 0 bases at V and 4 bases at J, with 12 bases between. Germline V gene sequence: CDR1 SGHDN, CDR2 FVKESK. CDR3 in DNA: TGTGCCAGCAGCCAAGAAGAGGGGTGGGTCACCGGGGAGCTGTTTTTT. Translation: CASSQEEGWVTGELFF.

This clone has just one count. The chain's CDR3 is CASSSYRQLNTEAFF. CDR3 nucleotide sequence: TGTGCCAGCAGCTCCTACCGACAGTTGAACACTGAAGCTTTCTTT. The chain joins TRBV7-8 to TRBJ1-1; D might be TRBD1 (5 bases). V lost 4 bases and J 0 bases, leaving 12 bases between the germline ends. This CDR3 is 15 amino acids long. Germline-derived CDR1 and CDR2 are SGHVS and FQNEAQ. Supplemented by reference TRBV7-8 and TRBJ1-1, the full variable domain reads GAGVSQSPRYKVAKRGQDVALRCDPISGHVSLFWYQQALGQGPEFLTYFQNEAQLDKSGLPSDRFFAERPEGSVSTLKIQRTQQEDSAVYLCASSSYRQLNTEAFFGQGTRLTVV.